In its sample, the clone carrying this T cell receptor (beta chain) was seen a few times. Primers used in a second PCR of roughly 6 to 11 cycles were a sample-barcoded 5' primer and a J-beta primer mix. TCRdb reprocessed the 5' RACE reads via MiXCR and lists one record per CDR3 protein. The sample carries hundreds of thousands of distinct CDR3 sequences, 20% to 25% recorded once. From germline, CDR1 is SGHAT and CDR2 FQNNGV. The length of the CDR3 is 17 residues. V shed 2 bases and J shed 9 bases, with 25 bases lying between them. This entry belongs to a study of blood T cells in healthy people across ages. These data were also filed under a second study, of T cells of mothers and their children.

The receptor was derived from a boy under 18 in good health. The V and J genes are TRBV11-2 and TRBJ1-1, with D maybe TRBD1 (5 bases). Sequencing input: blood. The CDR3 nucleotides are TGTGCCAGCAGCTTATCCCAGGGCGTTGGAGGGCTCGGGAAAGCTTTCTTT. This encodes CASSLSQGVGGLGKAFF. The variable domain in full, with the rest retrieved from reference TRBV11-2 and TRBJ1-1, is EAGVAQSPRYKIIEKRQSVAFWCNPISGHATLYWYQQILGQGPKLLIQFQNNGVVDDSQLPKDRFSAERLKGVDSTLKIQPAKLEDSAVYLCASSLSQGVGGLGKAFFGQGTRLTVV.